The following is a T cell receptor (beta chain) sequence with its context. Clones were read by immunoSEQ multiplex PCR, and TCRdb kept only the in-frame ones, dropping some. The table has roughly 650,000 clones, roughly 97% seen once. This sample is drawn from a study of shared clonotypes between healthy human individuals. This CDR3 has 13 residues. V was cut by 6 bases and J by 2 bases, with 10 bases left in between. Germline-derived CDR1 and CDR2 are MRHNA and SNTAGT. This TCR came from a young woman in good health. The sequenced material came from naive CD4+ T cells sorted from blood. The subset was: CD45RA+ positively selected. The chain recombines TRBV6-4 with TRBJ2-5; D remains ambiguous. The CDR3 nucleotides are TGTGCCAGCAGGGGGAAGGTACAAGAGACCCAGTACTTC. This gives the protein CASRGKVQETQYF.